What follows are 9 T cell receptor beta chains derived from one specimen sequenced in a study of OX40 agonist ivuxolimab in advanced cancers. Measured with immunoSEQ multiplex PCR; TCRdb has only the in-frame clones, and not every one. The table lists about 89,000 clones, 70% to 90% of them singletons. The source material was CD4+ or CD8+ T cells sorted from blood, sampled in a trial of the OX40 agonist ivuxolimab. The origin of the receptors is an adult with an advanced solid tumor such as melanoma, head and neck, liver or kidney cancer.

CDR3 in amino acids: CASSLVAQGHEQYF. The CDR3 coding sequence is TGTGCCAGCTCACTGGTGGCCCAGGGCCACGAGCAGTACTTC. The chain employs TRBV18 and TRBJ2-7; D might be TRBD1 (5 bases). Trimming shortened V by 4 bases and J by 5 bases, and 15 bases separated the two germline ends. CDR3 size: 14 residues. Germline CDR1 reads KGHSH; CDR2 reads LQKENI. Complete variable domain (other parts from reference TRBV18 and TRBJ2-7): NAGVMQNPRHLVRRRGQEARLRCSPMKGHSHVYWYRQLPEEGLKFMVYLQKENIIDESGMPKERFSAEFPKEGPSILRIQQVVRGDSAAYFCASSLVAQGHEQYFGPGTRLTVT.

The rearrangement joins TRBV7-2 to TRBJ2-5; 7 bases agree with TRBD1. V gave up 3 bases and J gave up 3 bases; unmatched junction bases: 1. Germline V gene data show CDR1 as SGHTA and CDR2 as FQGNSA. The CDR3 sequence is 13 residues long. DNA for the CDR3: TGTGCCAGCAGCTTCGACAGGGAAGAGACCCAGTACTTC. This gives the protein CASSFDREETQYF.

J is TRBJ1-3 and V is TRBV9; the D gene is possibly TRBD1 (5 bases). V lost 4 bases to trimming and J lost 1 base, with 18 bases between them. Germline CDR1 is SGDLS and CDR2 is YYNGEE. The CDR3 extends over 17 amino acids. CDR3 DNA: TGTGCCAGCAGCTCAGATCCGGCAGGGCCGTCTGGAAACACCATATATTTT. This sequence encodes CASSSDPAGPSGNTIYF.

J is TRBJ2-3 and V is TRBV19, with D possibly TRBD2 on 6 matching bases. The V end lost 6 bases, the J end lost 1 base, and 17 bases lay between the germline ends. Germline CDR1 LNHDA, CDR2 SQIVND (reference sequence). The CDR3 runs to 16 residues. The CDR3 loop is CASRLRGLPGTDTQYF. In DNA form, the CDR3 reads TGTGCCAGTAGACTCCGGGGACTCCCCGGCACAGATACGCAGTATTTT.

The genes are TRBV11-3 and TRBJ2-1, with 8 bases matching TRBD2. Trimming cost V 4 bases and J 6 bases; bases outside gene matches: 11. Germline V gene sequence: CDR1 SGHNT, CDR2 YENEEA. The CDR3 contains 16 residues. CDR3 sequence reads: CASSSAWAGGFNEQFF. Here the CDR3 DNA reads TGTGCCAGCAGCTCCGCGTGGGCGGGGGGCTTCAATGAGCAGTTCTTC.

The chain has TRBV18 and TRBJ2-2, with a weak D call TRBD2 (6 bases). The CDR3 extends over 13 amino acids. V was pared by 8 bases and J by 3 bases, with 10 bases between. From germline, CDR1 is KGHSH and CDR2 LQKENI. CDR3: CASRGTDTGELFF. CDR3 sequence (DNA): TGTGCCAGCCGGGGGACTGACACCGGGGAGCTGTTTTTT.

Only one count was recorded for this clone. The chain has TRBV19 and TRBJ2-4; 8 bases fit TRBD1. CDR3 size: 13 residues. The germline V gene encodes CDR1 LNHDA and CDR2 SQIVND (reference sequence). V was pared by 10 bases and J by 11 bases, with 13 bases of the junction left unmatched. Here the CDR3 reads CATRGQNGLLQYF. The CDR3 nucleotides are TGTGCCACCAGGGGGCAAAATGGCCTCCTTCAGTACTTC.

This chain connects TRBV6-1 to TRBJ1-5; unclear D gene. Trimming removed 5 bases at V and 7 bases at J, with 12 bases between. From germline, CDR1 is MNHNS and CDR2 SASEGT. The CDR3 is 13 amino acids. CDR3 region: CASSHQSEQPQHF. The CDR3 nucleotides are TGTGCCAGCAGTCATCAGTCAGAACAGCCCCAGCATTTT.

The chain combines TRBV4-2 with TRBJ1-3; TRBD1 might be the D (5 bases). The CDR3 is 18 residues long. V dropped 1 base and J dropped 4 bases, with 20 bases sitting between them. In germline, CDR1 is LGHNA, CDR2 YNFKEQ. The CDR3 is CASSQGGTNGGSGNTIYF. In nucleotides, the CDR3 is TGTGCCAGCAGCCAAGGGGGGACGAACGGGGGATCAGGAAACACCATATATTTT.